This T cell receptor (beta chain) is from a study of post-analysis software for immune sequencing data. Notes on the study in general: Clustering by F measure revealed strong co-clustering among samples prepared together in one batch. Relative to controls, patients had about 5 TRBV segments at higher frequency, with TRBV5-6, TRBV5-1 and TRBV20-1 among these.

The germline V gene has CDR1 MNHEY and CDR2 SVGEGT. V was trimmed by 6 bases and J by 9 bases, leaving 9 bases between them. The CDR3 sequence is 11 residues long. Turning to this clonotype: No antigen is known for it.

TCR beta cDNA libraries included unique molecular identifiers. Using its own MiXCR run on the PCR reads, TCRdb lists one record per CDR3 protein. The data contain under 200,000 distinct CDR3 sequences, about 34% of them seen just once; the ten biggest clones take up under 30%. The clonotype originates from a girl under 18 with multiple sclerosis. This chain joins TRBV6-2 or TRBV6-3 and TRBJ2-1; D remains unclear. Specimen: blood, collected after autologous hematopoietic stem cell transplantation. The CDR3: CASSPMAEQFF. Written as DNA, the CDR3 is TGTGCCAGCAGCCCCATGGCTGAGCAGTTCTTC.